This TCR beta chain was recovered during a study of blood T cell repertoires in COVID-19 (dated by TCRdb to about 2020). Broadly, across the study: Collaborator samples came from the United States, Italy and Spain and covered acute and convalescent phases of COVID-19. The material from the prospective study consisted of cDNA or gDNA derived from T cells, B-cell-depleted T cells, or PBMCs. Subjects who had been exposed to COVID-19, were actively infected with it, or had recovered from it provided the deeply sampled blood TCRbeta repertoires that made up the dataset. The repertoires were released in a freely available public database intended as a resource for research on the immune response to SARS-CoV-2. Samples came from the ongoing ImmuneRACE study (first 160 participants) plus 1,254 subjects from 6 global collaborators. Sample metadata almost always included a de-identified subject ID, COVID-19 status, age in years and sex. Where available, HLA class I and class II types were taken from metadata supplied by the sample provider and were not determined by assay-based typing.

The CDR3 measures 13 amino acids from cysteine to phenylalanine. The entry retains the CDR3 DNA only, 39 bases that are in frame from base 1. The V and J ends are trimmed by 3 bases and 7 bases, leaving 9 bases between them. This clone was detected only a few times. No antigen is known for it. Base qualities are not provided; no much larger clone lies one nucleotide away. Results and caveats for the whole study, not just this receptor: The amount of clinical and demographic metadata varied by source and participant and was provided uncurated.

TCRbeta CDR3 regions were amplified from genomic DNA by means of the immunoSEQ Assay, a bias-controlled multiplex PCR. In the paper's pipeline: Within the assay, amplification of reference gene primers was used to estimate how many nucleated cells each sample contained. To quantify the absolute abundance of each unique TCRbeta CDR3 rearrangement, sequence reads were collapsed and filtered. For each sample, productive Simpson clonality was calculated as the square root of Simpson's diversity index over productive rearrangements. This immuneACCESS table, as held by TCRdb, lists in-frame sequences with V and J called but not all clones. Of the missing ones, under half trace to an unresolved V gene in checked studies; the others have no known cause. That table furnishes V, J and clone size, whereas the DNA furnished D and trimming. Across this sample there are around 260,000 clones, with 87% seen only once. The top ten constitute approximately 1.5% of the sample.

A second Seattle source provided samples from volunteer blood donors who had recovered from COVID-19. Whole blood was collected in K2EDTA tubes by collaborating institutions according to the institutions' own protocols. Collaborator samples were shipped for TCRbeta analysis as frozen whole blood, isolated PBMCs, or DNA extracted from either sample type. The specimen sequenced was peripheral blood. The chain couples TRBV12-3 or TRBV12-4 to TRBJ1-4, with the D gene not clear enough to name. This TCR was recovered from a middle-aged woman who had recovered from COVID-19. In nucleotides, the sequence is TGTGCCAGCAGTTTCGTAGGAGGTGAAAAACTGTTTTTT. The resulting protein is CASSFVGGEKLFF.